This T cell receptor (beta chain) originates from a study of neurological immune-mediated disorders. This clonotype was observed at least ten times. In TCRdb, the 5' RACE reads were re-called with MiXCR into one record per CDR3 protein. The sample lists tens of thousands of distinct CDR3 sequences, roughly 10% seen once, with 3.9% in the top ten. The CDR3 runs 16 residues. With 0 bases removed from V and 11 bases from J, the gap between germline ends came to 22 bases. Germline V CDR1 and CDR2: SGHRS, YFSETQ. The chain couples TRBV5-1 to TRBJ2-3, with D perhaps matching TRBD1 (6 bases). The receptor was isolated from a woman aged 25 to 39 with HTLV-1-associated myelopathy (HAM/TSP). The source material was CD4+ T cells from blood. CDR3 sequence: CASSLDRAGIRQMQYF. The CDR3 DNA follows: TGCGCCAGCAGCTTGGACAGGGCCGGGATTCGTCAGATGCAGTATTTT.